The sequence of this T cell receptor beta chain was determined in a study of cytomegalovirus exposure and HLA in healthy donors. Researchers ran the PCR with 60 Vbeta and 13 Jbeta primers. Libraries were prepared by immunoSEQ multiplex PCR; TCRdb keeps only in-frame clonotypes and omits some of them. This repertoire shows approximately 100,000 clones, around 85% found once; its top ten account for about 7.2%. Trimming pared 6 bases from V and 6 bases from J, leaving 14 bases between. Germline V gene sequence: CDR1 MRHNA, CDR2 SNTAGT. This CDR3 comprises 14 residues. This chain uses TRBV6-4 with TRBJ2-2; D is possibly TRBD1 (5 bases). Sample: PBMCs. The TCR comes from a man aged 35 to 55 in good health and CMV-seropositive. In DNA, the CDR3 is TGTGCCAGCAGAGGACACCCCCTGGCCGGGGAGCTGTTTTTT. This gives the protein CASRGHPLAGELFF.